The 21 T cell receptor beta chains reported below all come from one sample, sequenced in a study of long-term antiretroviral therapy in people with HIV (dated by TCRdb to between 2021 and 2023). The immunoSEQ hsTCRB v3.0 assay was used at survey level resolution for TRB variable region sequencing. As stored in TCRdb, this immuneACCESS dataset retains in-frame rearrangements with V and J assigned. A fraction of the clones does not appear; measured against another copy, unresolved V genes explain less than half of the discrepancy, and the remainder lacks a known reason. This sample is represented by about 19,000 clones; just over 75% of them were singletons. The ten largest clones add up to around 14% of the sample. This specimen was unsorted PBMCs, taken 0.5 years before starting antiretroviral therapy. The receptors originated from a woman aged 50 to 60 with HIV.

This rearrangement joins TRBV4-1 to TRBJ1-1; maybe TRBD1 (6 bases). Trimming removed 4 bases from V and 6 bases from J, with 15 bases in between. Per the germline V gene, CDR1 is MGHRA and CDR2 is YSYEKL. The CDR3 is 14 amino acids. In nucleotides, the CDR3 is TGCGCCAGCAGCCTCGGCGGGGGCGGGGCTGAAGCTTTCTTT. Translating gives CASSLGGGGAEAFF.

CDR3 in amino acids: CAWSVGTGVFNAGGYTF. Here the CDR3 DNA reads TGTGCCTGGAGTGTAGGGACAGGGGTATTCAACGCGGGGGGCTACACCTTC. The V gene is TRBV30, the J gene TRBJ1-2; TRBD1 agrees at 10 bases. Germline values: CDR1 GTSNPN, CDR2 SVGIG (reference sequence). V was pared by 0 bases and J by 8 bases, with 15 bases of the junction left unmatched. This CDR3 has 17 amino acids.

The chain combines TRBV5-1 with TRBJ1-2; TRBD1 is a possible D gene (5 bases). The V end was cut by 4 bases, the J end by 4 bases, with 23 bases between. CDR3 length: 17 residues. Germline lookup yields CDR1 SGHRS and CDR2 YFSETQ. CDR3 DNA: TGCGCCAGCAGCCCGACGGCAAGGGACGGGGCCCGCTATGGCTACACCTTC. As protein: CASSPTARDGARYGYTF.

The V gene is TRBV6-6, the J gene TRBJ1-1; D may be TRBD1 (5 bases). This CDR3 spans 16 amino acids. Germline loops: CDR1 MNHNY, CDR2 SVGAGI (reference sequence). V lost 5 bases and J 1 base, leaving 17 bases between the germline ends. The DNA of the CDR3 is TGTGCCAGCAGTCGACCGACAGAGAAAAAGAACACTGAAGCTTTCTTT. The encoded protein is CASSRPTEKKNTEAFF.

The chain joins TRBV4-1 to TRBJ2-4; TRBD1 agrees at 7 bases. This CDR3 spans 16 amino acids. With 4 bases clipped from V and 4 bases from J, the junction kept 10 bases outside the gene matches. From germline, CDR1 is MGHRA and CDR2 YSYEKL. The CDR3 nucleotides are TGCGCCAGCAGCCGAACAGGGGACATCTTAAAAAACATTCAGTACTTC. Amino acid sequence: CASSRTGDILKNIQYF.

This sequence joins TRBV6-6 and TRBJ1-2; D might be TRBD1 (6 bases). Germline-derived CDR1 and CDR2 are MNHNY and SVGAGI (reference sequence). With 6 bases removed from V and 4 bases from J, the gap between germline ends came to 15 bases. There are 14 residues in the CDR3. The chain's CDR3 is CASRFNRDAYGYTF. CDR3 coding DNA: TGTGCCAGCAGATTCAACAGGGACGCCTATGGCTACACCTTC.

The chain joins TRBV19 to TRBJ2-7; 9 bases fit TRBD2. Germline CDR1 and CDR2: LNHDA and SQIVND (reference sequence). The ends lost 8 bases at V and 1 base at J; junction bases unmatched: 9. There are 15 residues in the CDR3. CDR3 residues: CASGYGTSSSYEQYF. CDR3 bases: TGTGCCAGTGGTTACGGGACTAGCAGTTCCTACGAGCAGTACTTC.

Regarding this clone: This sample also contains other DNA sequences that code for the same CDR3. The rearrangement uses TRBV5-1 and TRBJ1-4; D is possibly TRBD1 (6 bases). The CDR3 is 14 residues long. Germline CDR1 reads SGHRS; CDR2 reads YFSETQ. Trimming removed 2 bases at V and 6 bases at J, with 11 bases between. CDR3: CASSLAGEDEKLFF. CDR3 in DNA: TGCGCCAGCAGCTTAGCAGGGGAAGATGAAAAACTGTTTTTT.

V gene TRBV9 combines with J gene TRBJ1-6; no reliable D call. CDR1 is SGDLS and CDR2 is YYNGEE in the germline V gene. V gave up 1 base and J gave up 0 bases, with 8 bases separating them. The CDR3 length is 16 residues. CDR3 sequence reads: CASSVSGSSYNSPLHF. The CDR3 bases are TGTGCCAGCAGCGTATCGGGGAGCTCCTATAATTCACCCCTCCACTTT.

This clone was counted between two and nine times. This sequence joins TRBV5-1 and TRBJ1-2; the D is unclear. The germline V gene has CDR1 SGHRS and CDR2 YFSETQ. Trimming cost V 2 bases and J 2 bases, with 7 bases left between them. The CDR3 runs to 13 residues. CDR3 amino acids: CASSFQQNYGYTF. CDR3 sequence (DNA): TGCGCCAGCAGCTTTCAACAGAACTATGGCTACACCTTC. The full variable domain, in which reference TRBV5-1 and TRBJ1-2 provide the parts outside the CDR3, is KAGVTQTPRYLIKTRGQQVTLSCSPISGHRSVSWYQQTPGQGLQFLFEYFSETQRNKGNFPGRFSGRQFSNSRSEMNVSTLELGDSALYLCASSFQQNYGYTFGSGTRLTVV.

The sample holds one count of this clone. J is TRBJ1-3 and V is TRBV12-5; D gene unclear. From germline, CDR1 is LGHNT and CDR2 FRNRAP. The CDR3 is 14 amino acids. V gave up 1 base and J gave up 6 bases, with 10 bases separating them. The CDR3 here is CASGLALEANTIYF. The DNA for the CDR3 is TGTGCTAGTGGTTTGGCCCTTGAGGCAAACACCATATATTTT.

The CDR3 sequence is CASSLIAGPLDTQYF. CDR3 nucleotide sequence: TGTGCCAGCAGCTTAATCGCGGGGCCTCTGGATACGCAGTATTTT. J is TRBJ2-3 and V is TRBV7-3; D perhaps matches TRBD2 (6 bases). CDR1 and CDR2 (germline): SGHTA, FQGTGA. V dropped 1 base and J dropped 6 bases, with 14 bases sitting between them. CDR3 length equals 15 residues.

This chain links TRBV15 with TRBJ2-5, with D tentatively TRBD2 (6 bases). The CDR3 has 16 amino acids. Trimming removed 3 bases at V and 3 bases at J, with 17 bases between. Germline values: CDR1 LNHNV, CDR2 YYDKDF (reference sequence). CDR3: CATSRSPGLSKETQYF. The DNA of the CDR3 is TGTGCCACCAGCAGGTCCCCGGGACTTTCTAAAGAGACCCAGTACTTC.

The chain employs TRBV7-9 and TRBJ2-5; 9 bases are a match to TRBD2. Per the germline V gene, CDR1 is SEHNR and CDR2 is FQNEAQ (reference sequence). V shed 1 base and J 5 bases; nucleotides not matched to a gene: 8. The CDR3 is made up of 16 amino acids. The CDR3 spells CASSLGAGGHMETQYF. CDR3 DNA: TGTGCCAGCAGCTTAGGAGCGGGGGGTCACATGGAGACCCAGTACTTC.

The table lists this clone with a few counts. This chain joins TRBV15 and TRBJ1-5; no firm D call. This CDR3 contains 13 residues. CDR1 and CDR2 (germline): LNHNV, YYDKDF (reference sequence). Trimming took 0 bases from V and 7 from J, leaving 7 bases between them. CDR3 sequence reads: CATSRDQRQPQHF. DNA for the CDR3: TGTGCCACCAGCAGAGATCAACGACAGCCCCAGCATTTT.

The CDR3 DNA is TGCGCCAGCAGCTTCCAGGGATACACCAACGTCCTGACTTTC. As protein: CASSFQGYTNVLTF. This sequence joins TRBV5-1 and TRBJ2-6, with TRBD1 as a possible D gene (5 bases). V was shortened by 2 bases and J by 8 bases, with 11 bases between the two germline ends. The germline gives CDR1 SGHRS, CDR2 YFSETQ. This CDR3 is built from 14 residues.

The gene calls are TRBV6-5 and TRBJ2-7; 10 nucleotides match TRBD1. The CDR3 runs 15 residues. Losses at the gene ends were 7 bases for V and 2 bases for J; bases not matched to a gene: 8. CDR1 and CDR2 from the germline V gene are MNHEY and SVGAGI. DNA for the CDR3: TGTGCCAGCACCAGCCCCGGGACAGGGGCCTACGAGCAGTACTTC. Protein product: CASTSPGTGAYEQYF.

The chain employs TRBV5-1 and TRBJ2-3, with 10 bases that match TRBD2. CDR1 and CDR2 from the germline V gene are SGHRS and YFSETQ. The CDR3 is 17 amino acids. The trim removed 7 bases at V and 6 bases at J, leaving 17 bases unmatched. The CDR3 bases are TGCGCCAGCGTGGCTAGCGGGGGATCAGAACTAGGGGATACGCAGTATTTT. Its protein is CASVASGGSELGDTQYF.

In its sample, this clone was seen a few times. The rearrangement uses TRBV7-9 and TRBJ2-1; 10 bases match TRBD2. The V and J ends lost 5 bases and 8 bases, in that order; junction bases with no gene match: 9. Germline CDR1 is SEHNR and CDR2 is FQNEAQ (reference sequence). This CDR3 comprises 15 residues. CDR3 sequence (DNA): TGTGCCAGCAGCCCGAGCGGGGGGGCTAACTATGAGCAGTTCTTC. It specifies CASSPSGGANYEQFF.

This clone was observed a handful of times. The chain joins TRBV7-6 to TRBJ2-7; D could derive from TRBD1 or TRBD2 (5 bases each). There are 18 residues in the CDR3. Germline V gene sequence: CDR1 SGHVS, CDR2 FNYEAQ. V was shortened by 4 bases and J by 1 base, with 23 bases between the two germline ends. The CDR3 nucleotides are TGTGCCAGCAGCTGCCCTCCGGGACCGATATCAGTGTCCTACGAGCAGTACGTC. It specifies CASSCPPGPISVSYEQYV.

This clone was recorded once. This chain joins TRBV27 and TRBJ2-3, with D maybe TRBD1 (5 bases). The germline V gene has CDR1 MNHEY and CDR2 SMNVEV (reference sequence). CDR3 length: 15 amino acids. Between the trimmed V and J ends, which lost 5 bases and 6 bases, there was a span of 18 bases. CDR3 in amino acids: CASSPQGGSGDTQYF. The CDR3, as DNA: TGTGCCAGCAGTCCGCAGGGTGGCTCAGGGGATACGCAGTATTTT.